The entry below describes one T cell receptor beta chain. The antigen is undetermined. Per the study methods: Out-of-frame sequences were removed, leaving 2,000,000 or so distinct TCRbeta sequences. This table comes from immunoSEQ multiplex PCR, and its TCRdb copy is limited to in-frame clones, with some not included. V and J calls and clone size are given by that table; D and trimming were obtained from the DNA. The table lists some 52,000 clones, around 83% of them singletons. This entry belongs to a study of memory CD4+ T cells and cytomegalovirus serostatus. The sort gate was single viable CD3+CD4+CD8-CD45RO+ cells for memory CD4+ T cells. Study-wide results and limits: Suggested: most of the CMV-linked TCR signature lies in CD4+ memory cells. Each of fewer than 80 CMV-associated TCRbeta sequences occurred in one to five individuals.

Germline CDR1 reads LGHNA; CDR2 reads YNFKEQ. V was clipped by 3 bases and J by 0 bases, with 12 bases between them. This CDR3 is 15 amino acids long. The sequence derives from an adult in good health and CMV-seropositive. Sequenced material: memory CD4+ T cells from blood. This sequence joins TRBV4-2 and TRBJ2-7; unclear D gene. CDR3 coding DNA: TGTGCCAGCAGCCAGGCCTCGTCCGGCTCCTACGAGCAGTACTTC. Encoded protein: CASSQASSGSYEQYF.